These T cell receptor beta chains were read from a single sample in a study of beta chain features in type 1 diabetes. Clones were read by immunoSEQ multiplex PCR, and TCRdb kept only the in-frame ones, dropping some. The table includes roughly 14,000 clones, roughly 60% detected once. The specimen was stem cell memory CD4+ T cells from blood. These receptors came from a woman aged 18-35 years with type 1 diabetes. CDR3s include the opening cysteine and the closing phenylalanine or tryptophan. Each record gives: V gene, D gene, clone size, J gene, CDR3 DNA, CDR3 protein. A D gene is named only where the DNA matches it firmly. Clone size is shown for a subset of rows, as once, few, many or a class of expanded clone.

V: TRBV6-5
D: NA
size: NA
J: TRBJ1-2
DNA: TGTGCCAGCAGTCGCCCGCGGGGGCTAGGCTACACCTTC
CDR3: CASSRPRGLGYTF

V: TRBV11-3
D: NA
size: few
J: TRBJ2-1
DNA: TGTGCCAGCAGTATGCGGGATAGCTCGTATGAGCAGTTCTTC
CDR3: CASSMRDSSYEQFF

V: TRBV5-1
D: TRBD2
size: few
J: TRBJ2-7
DNA: TGCGCCAGCAGCTTGATGGAGGGGCGGGGGTATGTCTACGAGCAGTACTTC
CDR3: CASSLMEGRGYVYEQYF

V: TRBV27
D: NA
size: NA
J: TRBJ2-7
DNA: TGTGCCAGCAGTTTATTCGCGACAGGACATTACGAGCAGTACTTC
CDR3: CASSLFATGHYEQYF

V: TRBV29-1
D: NA
size: NA
J: TRBJ2-5
DNA: TGCAGCGTTGTAAAGGGAGGAGAGACCCAGTACTTC
CDR3: CSVVKGGETQYF

V: TRBV7-8
D: NA
size: NA
J: TRBJ1-2
DNA: TGTGCCAGCAGCTTAGGGTCCCCAGGGTCCCGCGACTATGGCTACACCTTC
CDR3: CASSLGSPGSRDYGYTF

V: TRBV19
D: TRBD1
size: once
J: TRBJ2-5
DNA: TGTGCCAGTACAGGAATGGGTCTCAGGGGGGAGACCCAGTACTTC
CDR3: CASTGMGLRGETQYF

V: TRBV2
D: TRBD2
size: NA
J: TRBJ2-3
DNA: TGTGCCAGCAGGGCGGGAGTAAGCACAGATACGCAGTATTTT
CDR3: CASRAGVSTDTQYF

V: TRBV29-1
D: NA
size: NA
J: TRBJ1-1
DNA: TGCAGCGCCTTCAGGGGAGACAGCCCTTTCTTT
CDR3: CSAFRGDSPFF

V: TRBV9
D: TRBD2
size: NA
J: TRBJ2-1
DNA: TGTGCCAGCAGCCCGCGGACTAGCGGGAGATTGCTAAGCTCCTACAATGAGCAGTTCTTC
CDR3: CASSPRTSGRLLSSYNEQFF

V: TRBV29-1
D: TRBD2
size: few
J: TRBJ2-7
DNA: TGCAGCGTGGGGGGATTAGCGGGAGGGAACTCCTACGAGCAGTACTTC
CDR3: CSVGGLAGGNSYEQYF

V: TRBV6-5
D: NA
size: NA
J: TRBJ2-5
DNA: TGTGCCAGCACAGGGGGGTACCAAGAGACCCAGTACTTC
CDR3: CASTGGYQETQYF

V: TRBV6-1
D: NA
size: NA
J: TRBJ2-7
DNA: TGTGCCAGCAGTGGGGGAGAGGGAACCGTCTACGTCGGCGAGCAGTACTTC
CDR3: CASSGGEGTVYVGEQYF